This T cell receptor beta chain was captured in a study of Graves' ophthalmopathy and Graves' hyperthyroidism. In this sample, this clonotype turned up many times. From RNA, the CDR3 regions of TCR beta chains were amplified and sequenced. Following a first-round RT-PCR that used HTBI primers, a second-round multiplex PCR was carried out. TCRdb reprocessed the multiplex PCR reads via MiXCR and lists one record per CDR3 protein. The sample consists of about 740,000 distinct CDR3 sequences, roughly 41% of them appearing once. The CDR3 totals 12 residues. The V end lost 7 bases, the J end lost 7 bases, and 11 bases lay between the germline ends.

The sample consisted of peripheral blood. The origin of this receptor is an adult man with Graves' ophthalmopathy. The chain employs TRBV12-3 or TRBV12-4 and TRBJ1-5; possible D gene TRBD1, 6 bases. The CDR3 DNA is TGTGCCAGCACCTCGGACAGCCAGCCCCAGCATTTT. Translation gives CASTSDSQPQHF.